A single sample gave rise to the 29 T cell receptor beta chains below, sequenced in a study of pediatric ulcerative colitis. Produced via immunoSEQ multiplex PCR; TCRdb's table is partial and in-frame only. The table has under 70,000 clones, 87% seen once. The sequenced sample consisted of blood. The source is a boy aged 5-17 years who was a control in a study of pediatric ulcerative colitis.

This rearrangement joins TRBV4-1 to TRBJ2-5; no definite D call. The CDR3 runs to 13 residues. Germline CDR1 and CDR2: MGHRA and YSYEKL. Trimming took off 3 bases at V and 5 bases at J, with 10 bases between the two ends. CDR3 sequence (DNA): TGCGCCAGCAGCCACCCGGACCGGGAGACCCAGTACTTC. Protein sequence: CASSHPDRETQYF.

The chain has TRBV7-9 and TRBJ2-1, with 7 bases aligning to TRBD1. This CDR3 is built from 14 residues. In germline, CDR1 is SEHNR, CDR2 FQNEAQ (reference sequence). The trim removed 5 bases at V and 5 bases at J, leaving 6 bases unmatched. Here the CDR3 reads CASSPVRGHNEQFF. The CDR3 DNA sequence: TGTGCCAGCAGCCCTGTAAGGGGGCACAATGAGCAGTTCTTC.

The V call is TRBV6-5, the J call TRBJ2-7; TRBD2 agrees at 14 bases. The CDR3 spans 15 residues. The V segment lost 6 bases and the J segment 5 bases; nucleotides outside the gene matches: 6. Germline assignment: CDR1 MNHEY and CDR2 SVGAGI. The CDR3 loop reads CASSRLAGGPHEQYF. The CDR3 DNA follows: TGTGCCAGCAGCCGACTAGCGGGAGGGCCGCACGAGCAGTACTTC.

This chain links TRBV7-2 with TRBJ2-7, with 12 bases fitting TRBD2. The length of the CDR3 is 15 residues. The germline V gene encodes CDR1 SGHTA and CDR2 FQGNSA. J gave up 3 bases and V 6 bases, and 6 bases lay outside the gene matches. The CDR3 nucleotides read TGTGCCAGCAGTCCTAGCGGGGGGGCCCTCTACGAGCAGTACTTC. This codes for CASSPSGGALYEQYF.

The chain couples TRBV29-1 to TRBJ2-3, with 12 positions matching TRBD2. The CDR3 extends over 14 amino acids. The V and J ends lost 7 bases and 0 bases, in that order; junction bases with no gene match: 2. The germline V gene has CDR1 SQVTM and CDR2 ANQGSEA. The CDR3 nucleotides read TGCAGCGGTGGACTAGCGGGGAGCACAGATACGCAGTATTTT. Protein sequence: CSGGLAGSTDTQYF.

This chain connects TRBV19 to TRBJ2-7, with 7 bases matching TRBD2. Germline values: CDR1 LNHDA, CDR2 SQIVND (reference sequence). The V segment lost 4 bases and the J segment 3 bases; nucleotides outside the gene matches: 6. This CDR3 comprises 14 residues. The CDR3 DNA sequence: TGTGCCAGTAGTACCGGGACTAACGACTACGAGCAGTACTTC. Encoded protein: CASSTGTNDYEQYF. The whole variable domain, filled in from reference TRBV19 and TRBJ2-7, reads DGGITQSPKYLFRKEGQNVTLSCEQNLNHDAMYWYRQDPGQGLRLIYYSQIVNDFQKGDIAEGYSVSREKKESFPLTVTSAQKNPTAFYLCASSTGTNDYEQYFGPGTRLTVT.

V is TRBV18 and J is TRBJ2-5; D gene unclear. V was pared by 0 bases and J by 2 bases, with 7 bases between. Per germline, CDR1 KGHSH and CDR2 LQKENI. The CDR3 is made up of 14 amino acids. For the CDR3, the DNA is TGTGCCAGCTCACCACCGGCCGCACAAGAGACCCAGTACTTC. Protein sequence: CASSPPAAQETQYF.

The chain has TRBV5-4 and TRBJ2-1; D gene unclear. This CDR3 is built from 16 residues. Trimming cost V 4 bases and J 6 bases, with 20 bases left between them. Germline V lookup: CDR1 SGHNT, CDR2 YYREEE (reference sequence). The CDR3 reads CASSPRTGRNSNEQFF. The CDR3 DNA reads as TGTGCCAGCAGCCCCCGAACGGGTCGGAACTCCAATGAGCAGTTCTTC.

The CDR3 region is CASSVTSPPFDEQFF. CDR3 nucleotides: TGCGCCAGCAGCGTGACTAGCCCCCCTTTTGATGAGCAGTTCTTC. The V call is TRBV5-1, the J call TRBJ2-1; TRBD2 aligns across 7 bases. This CDR3 is built from 15 residues. V trimming: 4 bases; J trimming: 8 bases; junction bases outside the gene matches: 12. CDR1 SGHRS and CDR2 YFSETQ come from the germline V gene.

Written as DNA, the CDR3 is TGTGCCAGCAGCTTAATCTCGGGAAGCACAGATACGCAGTATTTT. This gives the protein CASSLISGSTDTQYF. This chain uses TRBV7-2 with TRBJ2-3; maybe TRBD2 (5 bases). Trimming pared 2 bases from V and 0 bases from J, leaving 9 bases between. The CDR3 is made up of 15 amino acids. The germline V gene has CDR1 SGHTA and CDR2 FQGNSA. The variable domain in full, completed from reference TRBV7-2 and TRBJ2-3, reads GAGVSQSPSNKVTEKGKDVELRCDPISGHTALYWYRQSLGQGLEFLIYFQGNSAPDKSGLPSDRFSAERTGGSVSTLTIQRTQQEDSAVYLCASSLISGSTDTQYFGPGTRLTVL.

The chain has TRBV30 and TRBJ1-1; D may be TRBD1 (5 bases). Between the trimmed V and J ends, which lost 0 bases and 11 bases, there was a span of 22 bases. This CDR3 contains 15 residues. The germline CDR1 and CDR2 sequences are GTSNPN and SVGIG (reference sequence). The DNA of the CDR3 is TGTGCCTGGAGTGTACCCTTTAGTGTATCGGGGCATGCTTTCTTT. Translated, it gives CAWSVPFSVSGHAFF.

The rearrangement links TRBV4-3 to TRBJ2-7; D tentatively reads TRBD1 or TRBD2 (7 bases each). Germline V CDR1 and CDR2: LGHNA, YSLEER. The length of the CDR3 is 15 residues. Trimming removed 0 bases from V and 5 bases from J, with 14 bases in between. Here the CDR3 reads CASSQDPGGVNEQYF. The CDR3 DNA sequence: TGCGCCAGCAGCCAAGATCCAGGGGGGGTCAACGAGCAGTACTTC.

The chain has TRBV7-6 and TRBJ2-7; D is tentatively TRBD1 or TRBD2 (5 bases each). Germline lookup yields CDR1 SGHVS and CDR2 FNYEAQ. This CDR3 comprises 14 residues. V was cut by 3 bases and J by 3 bases, with 12 bases left in between. For the CDR3, the DNA is TGTGCCAGCAGCTTTGAAATTGGGGGCTACGAGCAGTACTTC. This codes for CASSFEIGGYEQYF.

This rearrangement joins TRBV6-5 to TRBJ2-7; possibly TRBD1 or TRBD2 for D (5 bases each). CDR1 is MNHEY and CDR2 is SVGAGI in the germline V gene. This CDR3 contains 13 residues. The V end lost 4 bases, the J end lost 2 bases, and 9 bases lay between the germline ends. CDR3 sequence (DNA): TGTGCCAGCAGTTTCGGGGCGGCCTACGAGCAGTACTTC. Protein sequence: CASSFGAAYEQYF.

The J gene is TRBJ1-1, the V gene TRBV4-3; D gene ambiguous. The ends were cut back, 2 bases at V and 0 bases at J, with 10 bases in the middle. Germline values: CDR1 LGHNA, CDR2 YSLEER. This CDR3 comprises 15 residues. CDR3 sequence: CASSQYGRLNTEAFF. As DNA, the CDR3 is TGCGCCAGCAGCCAATATGGTCGGCTGAACACTGAAGCTTTCTTT.

The V gene is TRBV6-1, the J gene TRBJ2-7; the D gene is possibly TRBD1 (5 bases). CDR3 length equals 13 residues. V was clipped by 5 bases and J by 3 bases, with 11 bases between them. Germline CDR1 reads MNHNS; CDR2 reads SASEGT. This chain's CDR3 is CASSPRQIYEQYF. The CDR3 nucleotides read TGTGCCAGCAGTCCCCGACAGATCTACGAGCAGTACTTC.

The J gene is TRBJ2-3, the V gene TRBV5-4; 12 nucleotides match TRBD1. The CDR3 has 19 amino acids. CDR1 and CDR2 from the germline V gene are SGHNT and YYREEE (reference sequence). The J segment lost 0 bases and the V segment lost 4 bases, leaving 12 bases of the junction unmatched. CDR3 sequence reads: CASSPPGQGAYTSTDTQYF. The CDR3 DNA is TGTGCCAGCAGCCCACCGGGACAGGGGGCGTACACTAGCACAGATACGCAGTATTTT.

J is TRBJ2-1 and V is TRBV6-1, with 7 nucleotides matching TRBD1. Trimming at V came to 2 bases and at J to 4 bases, leaving 2 bases not matched to a gene. The CDR3 sequence is 14 residues long. The germline V gene encodes CDR1 MNHNS and CDR2 SASEGT. CDR3: CASSEQGEYNEQFF. The DNA for the CDR3 is TGTGCCAGCAGTGAACAGGGGGAGTACAATGAGCAGTTCTTC.

This chain uses TRBV15 with TRBJ2-7; tentative D call: TRBD1 (6 bases). V lost 2 bases to trimming and J lost 5 bases, with 13 bases between them. Germline loops: CDR1 LNHNV, CDR2 YYDKDF (reference sequence). The CDR3 is 14 amino acids. Here the CDR3 reads CATSRTKGVDEQYF. CDR3 sequence (DNA): TGTGCCACCAGCAGAACAAAGGGGGTCGACGAGCAGTACTTC. Supplemented by reference TRBV15 and TRBJ2-7, the full variable domain reads DAMVIQNPRYQVTQFGKPVTLSCSQTLNHNVMYWYQQKSSQAPKLLFHYYDKDFNNEADTPDNFQSRRPNTSFCFLDIRSPGLGDTAMYLCATSRTKGVDEQYFGPGTRLTVT.

This clone was counted a single time. The rearrangement joins TRBV29-1 to TRBJ2-5, with D unclear. This CDR3 contains 13 residues. Trimming left V 7 bases short and J 0 bases short, with 12 bases between. Germline V gene lookup returns CDR1 SQVTM and CDR2 ANQGSEA. CDR3 in DNA: TGCAGCGCTCCGGTCAGCTACCAAGAGACCCAGTACTTC. Its translation: CSAPVSYQETQYF.

This clone was observed a few times. This chain links TRBV2 with TRBJ1-5; D remains unclear. Per the germline V gene, CDR1 is SNHLY and CDR2 is FYNNEI. V dropped 4 bases and J dropped 3 bases, with 10 bases sitting between them. This CDR3 spans 14 amino acids. The CDR3 DNA follows: TGTGCCAGCAGTGGCGACATCTCCAATCAGCCCCAGCATTTT. Amino acid sequence: CASSGDISNQPQHF. The full variable domain, completed using reference TRBV2 and TRBJ1-5, is EPEVTQTPSHQVTQMGQEVILRCVPISNHLYFYWYRQILGQKVEFLVSFYNNEISEKSEIFDDQFSVERPDGSNFTLKIRSTKLEDSAMYFCASSGDISNQPQHFGDGTRLSIL.

The genes are TRBV4-3 and TRBJ2-7; 7 nucleotides align to TRBD1. The CDR3 is 15 residues long. Germline assignment: CDR1 LGHNA and CDR2 YSLEER. The trim removed 0 bases at V and 4 bases at J, leaving 6 bases unmatched. CDR3 nucleotides: TGCGCCAGCAGCCAAGAATGGGACAGAAGATACGAGCAGTACTTC. It codes for CASSQEWDRRYEQYF.

The rearrangement joins TRBV5-6 to TRBJ2-2; 10 bases line up with TRBD2. CDR1 and CDR2 from the germline V gene are SGHDT and YYEEEE. The CDR3 totals 16 residues. V lost 4 bases to trimming and J lost 3 bases; unmatched junction nucleotides: 6. CDR3 region: CASSPGSGGDTGELFF. CDR3 nucleotide sequence: TGTGCCAGCAGCCCCGGGAGCGGGGGGGACACCGGGGAGCTGTTTTTT.

There are a few counts of this clone. This rearrangement joins TRBV28 to TRBJ1-5, with 8 nucleotides matching TRBD1. This CDR3 comprises 15 residues. Germline CDR1 is MDHEN and CDR2 is SYDVKM. Trimming took 4 bases from V and 7 from J; bases not matched to a gene: 9. CDR3 bases: TGTGCCAGCAGTTCCCGACAGGGGCTCAGCCAGCCCCAGCATTTT. Protein: CASSSRQGLSQPQHF.

The genes are TRBV19 and TRBJ1-1, with 9 bases aligning to TRBD1. CDR1 is LNHDA, CDR2 SQIVND, per germline (reference sequence). V trimming: 6 bases; J trimming: 5 bases; junction bases outside the gene matches: 1. The CDR3 is 12 amino acids. The CDR3 loop reads CASSDRGTEAFF. The CDR3 region has the DNA TGTGCCAGTAGCGACAGGGGGACTGAAGCTTTCTTT.

This clone was counted a single time. The chain couples TRBV28 to TRBJ1-3, with 8 positions matching TRBD1. Trimming took 7 bases from V and 3 from J; bases not matched to a gene: 5. The V gene's germline CDR1 is MDHEN and CDR2 SYDVKM. This CDR3 has 14 amino acids. The CDR3 DNA is TGTGCCAGCATTACAGGGGGAGTTGGAAACACCATATATTTT. Protein sequence: CASITGGVGNTIYF.

The CDR3 nucleotides are TGCGCCAGCAGCTTGGGAGGCATGGAGGACGAAAAACTGTTTTTT. Protein: CASSLGGMEDEKLFF. The chain recombines TRBV5-1 with TRBJ1-4; D gene ambiguous. The V gene's germline CDR1 is SGHRS and CDR2 YFSETQ. This CDR3 comprises 15 residues. Trimming took off 0 bases at V and 8 bases at J, with 14 bases between the two ends.

This clone was seen a single time. The chain combines TRBV9 with TRBJ1-2; D is undetermined. Germline values: CDR1 SGDLS, CDR2 YYNGEE. V shed 4 bases and J shed 3 bases, with 16 bases lying between them. The CDR3 has 15 residues. The CDR3 loop is CASSPSVVGDYGYTF. The CDR3 coding sequence is TGTGCCAGCAGCCCCAGTGTTGTGGGAGACTATGGCTACACCTTC.

This clone was recorded a few times. The chain combines TRBV11-2 with TRBJ2-2; 8 nucleotides line up with TRBD1. With V trimmed by 4 bases and J by 3 bases, 4 bases remained unmatched. The CDR3 is 15 amino acids. Germline CDR1 is SGHAT and CDR2 is FQNNGV. Written as DNA, the CDR3 is TGTGCCAGCAGCTGGAACAGGGGGGACACCGGGGAGCTGTTTTTT. Protein: CASSWNRGDTGELFF. Together with reference TRBV11-2 and TRBJ2-2, the CDR3 gives the full variable domain: EAGVAQSPRYKIIEKRQSVAFWCNPISGHATLYWYQQILGQGPKLLIQFQNNGVVDDSQLPKDRFSAERLKGVDSTLKIQPAKLEDSAVYLCASSWNRGDTGELFFGEGSRLTVL.